This T cell receptor beta chain was identified during a study of T cell responses to AZD1222 COVID-19 vaccine. Study findings and constraints: Just 5 to 7 people given AZD1222 tested seropositive at baseline. Dominant at 160-218 and 743-854, vaccine-associated CD4 TCRs also spanned spike.

Regarding this clone: Its antigen is unidentified.

Germline CDR1 reads SGHVS; CDR2 reads FNYEAQ. The CDR3 spans 16 residues. Trimming stripped 4 bases from V and 0 bases from J, with 13 bases between. Measured with immunoSEQ multiplex PCR; TCRdb has only the in-frame clones, and not every one. The table records approximately 120,000 clones, 70% to 90% of them present only once. This specimen consisted of peripheral blood, obtained on day 0 of AZD1222 vaccination. The TCR sequence derives from an adult in good health. This rearrangement joins TRBV7-6 to TRBJ1-3, with D possibly TRBD1 on 6 matching bases. DNA for the CDR3: TGTGCCAGCAGCTCCCTAGGGGGGCCCTCTGGAAACACCATATATTTT. Translated: CASSSLGGPSGNTIYF.